This T cell receptor beta chain was recorded in a study of shared clonotypes between healthy human individuals. The length of the CDR3 is 15 residues. Germline assignment: CDR1 MNHEY and CDR2 SMNVEV (reference sequence). Trimming left V 6 bases short and J 1 base short, with 13 bases between. Execution of the assay was at deep level. Measured with immunoSEQ multiplex PCR; TCRdb has only the in-frame clones, and not every one. The sample holds some 2 million clones, about 95% seen once. The naive CD8 fraction comprised CD45RO-negative cells positively selected for CCR7 and excluded terminally differentiated effector memory CD45RA+ cells. This clone was recorded once. Its antigen remains unidentified. Overall study findings and caveats: Researchers found naive subsets generally carried larger estimated richness than memory subsets. The genetic and exposure-history diversity represented was limited by few donors. For naive CD4 cells, 4% to 6% of clonotypes were shared across four donors.

The origin of this receptor is a young man in good health. V and J are TRBV27 and TRBJ1-5, with a tentative D call TRBD1 (6 bases). The sequenced sample consisted of naive CD8+ T cells sorted from blood. CDR3 region: CASSSLQGSNQPQHF. The CDR3 bases are TGTGCCAGCAGCTCCCTCCAGGGGAGCAATCAGCCCCAGCATTTT.